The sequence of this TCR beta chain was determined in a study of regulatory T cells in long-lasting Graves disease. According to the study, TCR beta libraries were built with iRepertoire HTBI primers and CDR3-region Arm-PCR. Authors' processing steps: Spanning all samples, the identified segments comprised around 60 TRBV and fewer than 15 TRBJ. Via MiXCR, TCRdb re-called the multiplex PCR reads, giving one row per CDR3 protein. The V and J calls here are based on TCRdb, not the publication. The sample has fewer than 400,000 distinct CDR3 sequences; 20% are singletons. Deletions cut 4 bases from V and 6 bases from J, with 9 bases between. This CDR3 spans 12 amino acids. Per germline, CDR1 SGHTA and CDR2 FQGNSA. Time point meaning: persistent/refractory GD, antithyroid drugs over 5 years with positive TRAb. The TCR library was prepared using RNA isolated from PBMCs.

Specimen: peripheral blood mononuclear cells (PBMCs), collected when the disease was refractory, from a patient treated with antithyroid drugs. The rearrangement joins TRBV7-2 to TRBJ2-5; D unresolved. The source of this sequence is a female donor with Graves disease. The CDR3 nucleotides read TGTGCCAGCAGCTCACAACTGCAGACCCAGTACTTC. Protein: CASSSQLQTQYF. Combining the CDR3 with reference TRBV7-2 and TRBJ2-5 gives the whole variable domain GAGVSQSPSNKVTEKGKDVELRCDPISGHTALYWYRQSLGQGLEFLIYFQGNSAPDKSGLPSDRFSAERTGGSVSTLTIQRTQQEDSAVYLCASSSQLQTQYFGPGTRLLVL.